The clone carrying this T cell receptor beta chain was recorded at least ten times. Its antigen is not identified. TCRdb itself ran the 5' RACE reads through MiXCR, one entry per CDR3 protein. Among around 4,000 distinct CDR3 sequences listed, approximately 8.3% were seen once. This sample stems from a study of spatial heterogeneity in lung cancer. Study-wide points: Mutation counts in tumors were tracked by counts of expanded intratumoral alpha and beta TCRs.

Time point specified: sample taken at primary tumor resection. The sequences come from lung tumor tissue, collected at surgery. The sequence derives from a male donor with early-stage non-small cell lung cancer.

The CDR3 loop reads CASSNIGRETQYF. The CDR3 region has the DNA TGTGCCAGCAGCAACATAGGGCGAGAGACCCAGTACTTC. This chain links TRBV28 with TRBJ2-5; D is ambiguous. V was trimmed by 6 bases and J by 4 bases, leaving 12 bases between them. CDR3 length: 13 residues. CDR1 is MDHEN, CDR2 SYDVKM, per germline.